This T cell receptor beta chain was captured in a study of cytomegalovirus exposure and HLA in healthy donors. Study-level points and caveats: Most subjects had HLA-A and HLA-B alleles reportedly predicted accurately by TCR beta sequences. The study flagged fewer than 200 TCR beta chains as cytomegalovirus-associated.

The PCR made use of 60 Vbeta and 13 Jbeta primers. TCRdb's copy holds only in-frame clones and misses some; the assay was immunoSEQ multiplex PCR. The data contain 100,000 or so clones, roughly 13% of them singletons. Comment on this clone: Its antigen is still unknown.

Germline V gives CDR1 SGHTA, CDR2 FQGNSA. The V end lost 5 bases, the J end lost 9 bases, and 8 bases lay between the germline ends. The CDR3 is made up of 11 amino acids. The sample consisted of PBMCs. The V and J genes are TRBV7-2 and TRBJ2-1; no clear D. This receptor was taken from a man aged 35 to 55 in good health and CMV-seropositive. CDR3 nucleotide sequence: TGTGCCAGCAGCCCCACAAGTGAGCAGTTCTTC. The encoded protein is CASSPTSEQFF.